A selection of T cell receptor beta chains follows, all from one sample in a study of sequential checkpoint blockade in melanoma. Produced via immunoSEQ multiplex PCR; TCRdb's table is partial and in-frame only. The sample carries about 21,000 clones, about 27% recorded once. The sequencing here drew on tumor tissue (inferred from file names), taken from a patient given nivolumab and ipilimumab in sequence. All receptors derive from a human donor with melanoma. The CDR3 runs from the conserved cysteine through the conserved F or W. The order of the fields is clone size, D gene, J gene, V gene, CDR3 DNA, CDR3 protein. D genes are given only for firm matches. Not all rows give a size; the values are once, few, many and, for expanded clones, a class.

few | TRBD2 | TRBJ2-5 | TRBV5-1 | TGCGCCAGCAGCTTGGGGACTAGCGGGAGGGCCCAAGAGACCCAGTACTTC | CASSLGTSGRAQETQYF
. | . | TRBJ2-1 | TRBV28 | TGTGCCAGCAGTTCGCTTTCCTACAATGAGCAGTTCTTC | CASSSLSYNEQFF
. | TRBD1 | TRBJ1-5 | TRBV5-1 | TGCGCCAGCAGCCAAGGACAGGGAGGCAATCAGCCCCAGCATTTT | CASSQGQGGNQPQHF
few | TRBD1 | TRBJ2-6 | TRBV19 | TGTGCCAGTAGTGGACAGGGTGCCGGGGCCAACGTCCTGACTTTC | CASSGQGAGANVLTF
. | . | TRBJ2-3 | TRBV11-3 | TGTGCCAGCAGCTTATATACCGGTGGGGCGCTAAACACAGATACGCAGTATTTT | CASSLYTGGALNTDTQYF
. | TRBD1 | TRBJ1-1 | TRBV28 | TGTGCCAGCAGCCGGGGGACAGGGTACACTGAAGCTTTCTTT | CASSRGTGYTEAFF
. | . | TRBJ1-6 | TRBV27 | TGTGCCAGCACGTATCGGGGTTCACCCCTCCACTTT | CASTYRGSPLHF
. | TRBD2 | TRBJ2-3 | TRBV28 | TGTGCCAGCAGTGGCGGGAGTATCGGTAGAGATACGCAGTATTTT | CASSGGSIGRDTQYF
. | . | TRBJ2-5 | TRBV19 | TGTGCCAGTTCAGGGTCGATCCGACGAGGGAAACAAGAGACCCAGTACTTC | CASSGSIRRGKQETQYF
. | . | TRBJ1-2 | TRBV19 | TGTGCCAGTAGTATTGGAAGTTCCTCCTATGGCTACACCTTC | CASSIGSSSYGYTF
. | . | TRBJ1-3 | TRBV23-1 | TGCGCCAGCAGTCAATCGTCCAGGGTTCCTGGAAACACCATATATTTT | CASSQSSRVPGNTIYF
few | . | TRBJ1-2 | TRBV29-1 | TGCAGCGTTGTACGGACGGGCTATGGCTACACCTTC | CSVVRTGYGYTF
. | . | TRBJ1-5 | TRBV9 | TGTGCCAGCAGCAAGCTGAACCAGCCCCAGCATTTT | CASSKLNQPQHF
. | TRBD1 | TRBJ2-2 | TRBV29-1 | TGCAGCGCCCTTCGGACAGGGGACACCGGGGAGCTGTTTTTT | CSALRTGDTGELFF
. | TRBD2 | TRBJ2-1 | TRBV19 | TGTGCCAGTAGTAAGGGACTAGCAGCCAATGAGCAGTTCTTC | CASSKGLAANEQFF
once | . | TRBJ2-1 | TRBV25-1 | TGTGCCAGCAGTGTGGAGCTTCTGGGTGAGCAGTTCTTC | CASSVELLGEQFF
. | TRBD2 | TRBJ2-1 | TRBV28 | TGTGCCAGCAGTTGGAGGAAAACTAGCGGATACAATGAGCAGTTCTTC | CASSWRKTSGYNEQFF
many | TRBD1 | TRBJ1-5 | TRBV6-8 | TGTGCCAGCAGTTACTCGGGACAGGGGATGCATCAGCCCCAGCATTTT | CASSYSGQGMHQPQHF
many | TRBD1 | TRBJ2-1 | TRBV11-3 | TGTGCCAGCAGCTTAGTGGGACAGGGACGCGATGAGCAGTTCTTC | CASSLVGQGRDEQFF
. | TRBD2 | TRBJ2-7 | TRBV28 | TGTGCCAGCAGTTTGGCTGGGGGGGGAGGGTACGAGCAGTACTTC | CASSLAGGGGYEQYF
few | . | TRBJ1-5 | TRBV9 | TGTGCCAGCAGTGAAATTGGAAGTATTAATCAGCCCCAGCATTTT | CASSEIGSINQPQHF
. | TRBD2 | TRBJ2-7 | TRBV19 | TGTGCCAGTAGTATAGGAGCGGGAAGCTCCTACGAGCAGTACTTC | CASSIGAGSSYEQYF
. | TRBD1 | TRBJ2-2 | TRBV15 | TGTGCCACCAGCAGAGTAGGACAGGGGGTGTTCAGGAACACCGGGGAGCTGTTTTTT | CATSRVGQGVFRNTGELFF
few | TRBD2 | TRBJ2-3 | TRBV6-1 | TGTGCCAGCAGTGAAGCGGGGACTAGCGACTATACGCAGTATTTT | CASSEAGTSDYTQYF
. | . | TRBJ2-3 | TRBV6-8 | TGTGCCAGCAGTCTGCGTGGGGCCGAAGATACGCAGTATTTT | CASSLRGAEDTQYF
. | TRBD2 | TRBJ2-1 | TRBV28 | TGTGCCAGCAGTCCCTCGCCGGGACTAGCGGGAGGTATCTCCTACAATGAGCAGTTCTTC | CASSPSPGLAGGISYNEQFF
. | TRBD1 | TRBJ1-4 | TRBV19 | TGTGCCAGTAGCTCGTTAAGGGCAGGGGGCTCTAATGAAAAACTGTTTTTT | CASSSLRAGGSNEKLFF
. | TRBD1 | TRBJ1-2 | TRBV28 | TGTGCCAGCAGTCTGGGACAGACTCAACTCTATGGCTACACCTTC | CASSLGQTQLYGYTF
once | TRBD1 | TRBJ2-2 | TRBV5-1 | TGCGCCAGCAGCACAGGACAGGGGGCTTTCGGGGAGCTGTTTTTT | CASSTGQGAFGELFF
. | . | TRBJ1-4 | TRBV15 | TGTGCCACCAGCAGAGTGAAGGGGACTAATGAAAAACTGTTTTTT | CATSRVKGTNEKLFF
. | . | TRBJ1-2 | TRBV19 | TGTGCCAGTAGAATGAGGACGGATTATGGCTACACCTTC | CASRMRTDYGYTF
. | TRBD1 | TRBJ2-7 | TRBV19 | TGTGCCAGTAGTACTTTTACAGGGGCTTCCTACGAGCAGTACTTC | CASSTFTGASYEQYF
few | . | TRBJ1-3 | TRBV11-1 | TGTGCCAGTAGCTTAGCGGCGACAGGCGGCGAAGGAAACACCATATATTTT | CASSLAATGGEGNTIYF
few | . | TRBJ2-5 | TRBV19 | TGTGCCAGTAGCCGCGGGGTGAGAGAGACCCAGTACTTC | CASSRGVRETQYF
. | . | TRBJ2-1 | TRBV11-1 | TGTGCCAGCAGCTTGGTTCTCGGAGGGGTCGGTGAGCAGTTCTTC | CASSLVLGGVGEQFF
. | . | TRBJ2-3 | TRBV23-1 | TGCGCCAGCAGCCAAGATCCACTAGCAGATACGCAGTATTTT | CASSQDPLADTQYF
medium-sized | . | TRBJ2-2 | TRBV6-8 | TGTGCCAGCAGTTACTCGATTGGGGAGCTGTTTTTT | CASSYSIGELFF
. | . | TRBJ2-7 | TRBV28 | TGTGCCAGCAGGGCAACGGGACACACCTACGAGCAGTACTTC | CASRATGHTYEQYF
few | . | TRBJ1-4 | TRBV18 | TGTGCCAGCTCACCTGGACGGAGTGCAACTAATGAAAAACTGTTTTTT | CASSPGRSATNEKLFF
. | TRBD1 | TRBJ1-2 | TRBV9 | TGTGCCAGCAGATTCGGGACAGCCCTAAACTATGGCTACACCTTC | CASRFGTALNYGYTF
. | . | TRBJ1-2 | TRBV4-1 | TGCGCCAGCAGCCAAGGGGACACAGCTAACTATGGCTACACCTTC | CASSQGDTANYGYTF
many | . | TRBJ2-1 | TRBV2 | TGTGCCAGGGACGGGTCGGAAAGCTCCTACAATGAGCAGTTCTTC | CARDGSESSYNEQFF
few | TRBD2 | TRBJ2-2 | TRBV4-1 | TGCGCCAGCAGCCAATTGCGGGAGCGAGGTGCCGGGGAGCTGTTTTTT | CASSQLRERGAGELFF
few | . | TRBJ2-3 | TRBV11-3 | TGTGCCAGCAGCTTGGTCGGGATCGGCACAGATACGCAGTATTTT | CASSLVGIGTDTQYF
many | . | TRBJ1-1 | TRBV11-3 | TGTGCCAGCAGCTGGGGGTTAGGGTCGGAGGCTGAAGCTTTCTTT | CASSWGLGSEAEAFF
. | . | TRBJ2-1 | TRBV11-3 | TGTGCCAGCAGCTTTCGCGGTCCTTACAATGAGCAGTTCTTC | CASSFRGPYNEQFF
many | TRBD1 | TRBJ2-7 | TRBV6-8 | TGTGCCAGCATCGGGACAGGGGGCGACTACGAGCAGTACTTC | CASIGTGGDYEQYF
. | . | TRBJ2-7 | TRBV5-1 | TGCGCCAGCAGTGGAGGTGCGGGCGCCTACGAGCAGTACTTC | CASSGGAGAYEQYF
. | . | TRBJ2-5 | TRBV5-1 | TGCGCCAGCAGCTTGGGGTTCTTGGGGGAAGAGACCCAGTACTTC | CASSLGFLGEETQYF
. | . | TRBJ2-2 | TRBV28 | TGTGCCAGCAGTTACCCCCTAGGAGGGGGGACCGGGGAGCTGTTTTTT | CASSYPLGGGTGELFF
few | . | TRBJ2-1 | TRBV12-5 | TGTGCCAGCACCCCCCCGGGACTTAGTTCCGTTAATGAGCAGTTCTTC | CASTPPGLSSVNEQFF
. | . | TRBJ2-1 | TRBV11-3 | TGTGCCAGCAGCCAAGGAGGGTATGCGGGGATCCACAATGAGCAGTTCTTC | CASSQGGYAGIHNEQFF
. | . | TRBJ2-7 | TRBV19 | TGTGCCAGTAGTATACAGCTTGGGCGCTACGAGCAGTACTTC | CASSIQLGRYEQYF
few | TRBD1 | TRBJ2-7 | TRBV11-3 | TGTGCCAGCAGCCCTAGGGGGGGACAGGGGGCCTACGAGCAGTACTTC | CASSPRGGQGAYEQYF
few | . | TRBJ2-3 | TRBV6-8 | TGTGCCATCGGGGCCGTCGGCACAGATACGCAGTATTTT | CAIGAVGTDTQYF